These 31 T cell receptor beta chains were all obtained from the same sample, sequenced in a study of tumor-infiltrating lymphocytes in primary liver carcinoma. Starting material of roughly 550 ng total RNA yielded TCR beta cDNA via a constant-region primer. Three rounds of nested multiplex PCR with slightly modified ARM-PCR produced TCR beta libraries. The first two PCR rounds used TRBV1-TRBV30 primers with a Cbeta primer, 10 cycles each. MiXCR, applied by TCRdb to the multiplex PCR reads, yields one record per CDR3 protein. Counted here are 95,000 to 150,000 distinct CDR3 sequences, around 70% occurring once; the ten biggest clones make up 7.5% to 10%. The tissue used was unsorted bulk material of about 19-33 mg. RNA and DNA were co-extracted from it with the AllPrep DNA/RNA mini kit. The sequenced sample was tumor-adjacent normal liver tissue. The receptors stem from an older woman with primary liver carcinoma and hepatitis B virus infection.

With respect to this clonotype: Since the CDR3 does not end with the conserved phenylalanine or tryptophan, this likely comes from a read error. The CDR3, as DNA: TGTGCCAGCAGGGCGAGCGGCTCCTACAGTGAGCAGTTCATC. Its translation: CASRASGSYSEQFI. The chain combines TRBV11-3 with TRBJ2-1, with a tentative D call TRBD2 (5 bases). Germline V gene data show CDR1 as SGHNT and CDR2 as YENEEA. CDR3 size: 14 residues.

Regarding this clonotype: The junction differs from germline at one of its ends, possibly a read error. This chain uses TRBV28 with TRBJ2-4, with 7 bases matching TRBD2. From germline, CDR1 is MDHEN and CDR2 SYDVKM. The CDR3 has 13 residues. The CDR3 bases are TGTGCCAGCAGTTTAGGGACTATAAACATTAAGTATTTC. Translating gives CASSLGTINIKYF. The variable domain in full, with the rest retrieved from reference TRBV28 and TRBJ2-4, is DVKVTQSSRYLVKRTGEKVFLECVQDMDHENMFWYRQDPGLGLRLIYFSYDVKMKEKGDIPEGYSVSREKKERFSLILESASTNQTSMYLCASSLGTINIKYFGAGTRLSVL.

The V gene is TRBV6-1, the J gene TRBJ2-1; 8 positions match TRBD1. CDR1 is MNHNS and CDR2 is SASEGT in the germline V gene. The ends lost 5 bases at V and 12 bases at J; junction bases unmatched: 12. There are 14 residues in the CDR3. As DNA, the CDR3 is TGTGCCAGCAGTTTGGACAGGGTCCTGGCCTGGCAGTTCTTC. Amino acids: CASSLDRVLAWQFF.

With regard to this clonotype: Possible read error: a much larger clone is one base away. This chain uses TRBV2 with TRBJ2-5; TRBD1 aligns across 9 bases. The CDR3 has 16 amino acids. CDR1 is SNHLY, CDR2 FYNNEI, per germline. The DNA for the CDR3 is TGTGCCAGCAGTCAAGCCTGGACAGGGGACCAAGAGACCCAGTACTTC. This codes for CASSQAWTGDQETQYF.

As for this clonotype: A single base separates this from a much larger clone, so it may be a read error. This sequence joins TRBV5-4 and TRBJ2-2; no clear D. Trimming shortened V by 0 bases and J by 4 bases, and 13 bases separated the two germline ends. Germline V gene data show CDR1 as SGHNT and CDR2 as YYREEE (reference sequence). This CDR3 has 16 amino acids. CDR3 amino acids: CASSLVGRRPTGELFF. In DNA, the CDR3 is TGTGCCAGCAGCTTGGTCGGCAGGAGACCCACCGGGGAGCTGTTTTTT.

On this clonotype: A read error may be the cause here, since a much bigger clone is one base away. This chain joins TRBV30 and TRBJ1-5, with D possibly TRBD1 on 5 matching bases. This CDR3 contains 19 residues. V was shortened by 0 bases and J by 4 bases, with 25 bases between the two germline ends. The germline V gene has CDR1 GTSNPN and CDR2 SVGIG (reference sequence). The CDR3 reads CAWSVRGFGDWRDNQPQHF. The CDR3 DNA reads TGTGCCTGGAGTGTACGCGGCTTCGGGGACTGGAGGGATAATCAGCCCCAGCATTTT.

Concerning this clonotype: One junction end disagrees with the germline gene, perhaps due to a read error. The genes are TRBV6-5 and TRBJ2-3, with a tentative D call TRBD2 (5 bases). There are 14 residues in the CDR3. From germline, CDR1 is MNHEY and CDR2 SVGAGI. CDR3 nucleotide sequence: TGTGACAGCGTCAGACTATCGGGGTCAGATACGCAGTATTTT. This encodes CDSVRLSGSDTQYF.

For this clonotype: Lacking the conserved final phenylalanine or tryptophan, this CDR3 likely reflects a read error. The CDR3 bases are TGTGCCAGCAGCTTAGAGTGGGGACGGCGAGCTTTCATT. It specifies CASSLEWGRRAFI. V and J are TRBV11-2 and TRBJ1-1, with a possible D match to TRBD1 (5 bases). Germline V gene lookup returns CDR1 SGHAT and CDR2 FQNNGV. Between the trimmed V and J ends, which lost 0 bases and 10 bases, there was a span of 12 bases. The CDR3 extends over 13 amino acids.

This clonotype appeared once. Germline and junction disagree at one end, which may indicate a read error. This chain uses TRBV7-9 with TRBJ2-7, with 8 nucleotides matching TRBD2. The CDR3 has 14 residues. Germline CDR1 is SEHNR and CDR2 is FQNEAQ (reference sequence). CDR3 loop: CASNLAGQYYEQYF. The CDR3 nucleotides read TGTGCCAGCAACTTAGCGGGACAATATTACGAGCAGTACTTC.

This clonotype was seen only a few times. The gene calls are TRBV19 and TRBJ2-3, with 7 bases aligning to TRBD1. V was pared by 1 base and J by 2 bases, with 3 bases of the junction left unmatched. The CDR3 sequence is 15 residues long. Germline V lookup: CDR1 LNHDA, CDR2 SQIVND (reference sequence). CDR3 in DNA: TGTGCCAGTAGTATAGGACAGGGCCTCACAGATACGCAGTATTTT. Its translation is CASSIGQGLTDTQYF. Drawing the rest from reference TRBV19 and TRBJ2-3, the complete variable domain is DGGITQSPKYLFRKEGQNVTLSCEQNLNHDAMYWYRQDPGQGLRLIYYSQIVNDFQKGDIAEGYSVSREKKESFPLTVTSAQKNPTAFYLCASSIGQGLTDTQYFGPGTRLTVL.

The CDR3, as DNA: TGTGCCAGCAGTTTGAGTTTCTCCGGGACCAACTTGAGGAGGTACACCTTC. Its protein product is CASSLSFSGTNLRRYTF. The chain combines TRBV28 with TRBJ1-2; possibly TRBD1 for D (5 bases). The V end lost 3 bases, the J end lost 11 bases, and 28 bases lay between the germline ends. Germline V lookup: CDR1 MDHEN, CDR2 SYDVKM. The CDR3 has 17 residues.

This clonotype was observed a single time. A junction boundary mismatches the germline segment, possibly from a read error. The V call is TRBV11-2, the J call TRBJ1-2; D is uncertain. Germline CDR1 and CDR2: SGHAT and FQNNGV. The CDR3 extends over 17 amino acids. As DNA, the CDR3 is TGTGCCAGCAGCTTAGTAAGGCGCCGCGACATGAGATATGACTACACCTTC. As protein: CASSLVRRRDMRYDYTF. Filled out from reference TRBV11-2 and TRBJ1-2, the complete variable domain reads EAGVAQSPRYKIIEKRQSVAFWCNPISGHATLYWYQQILGQGPKLLIQFQNNGVVDDSQLPKDRFSAERLKGVDSTLKIQPAKLEDSAVYLCASSLVRRRDMRYDYTFGSGTRLTVV.

This clonotype showed up many times. J is TRBJ2-1 and V is TRBV29-1, with TRBD1 as a possible D gene (6 bases). There are 13 residues in the CDR3. Germline V gene lookup returns CDR1 SQVTM and CDR2 ANQGSEA. V lost 4 bases to trimming and J lost 3 bases, with 10 bases between them. The CDR3 protein is CSVVKTGYNEQFF. The CDR3 region has the DNA TGCAGCGTTGTTAAGACAGGCTACAATGAGCAGTTCTTC.

CDR3 nucleotide sequence: TGTGCCAGCAGCTTAAGGGATTTATCGTACACTGAAGCTTTCTTT. Its translation is CASSLRDLSYTEAFF. This rearrangement joins TRBV11-3 to TRBJ1-1; D is unresolved. The CDR3 runs to 15 residues. Germline V CDR1 and CDR2: SGHNT, YENEEA. V lost 2 bases and J lost 3, with 13 bases in between.

A note on this clonotype: A read error may account for a junction end that differs from germline. This sequence joins TRBV6-1 and TRBJ1-1, with 7 bases fitting TRBD1. Germline assignment: CDR1 MNHNS and CDR2 SASEGT. This CDR3 spans 15 amino acids. CDR3 amino acids: CASEPQDRTNTEAFF. The CDR3 DNA reads TGCGCCAGCGAGCCTCAGGACAGGACTAACACTGAAGCTTTCTTT.

In the case of this clonotype: This may come from a read error, since a much larger clone is one base off. CDR3 region: CASSPQQIGELFF. The CDR3 nucleotides read TGTGCCAGCAGCCCCCAACAGATCGGGGAGCTGTTTTTT. The chain uses TRBV7-9 and TRBJ2-2; D not resolved. Trimming removed 5 bases from V and 7 bases from J, with 11 bases in between. In germline, CDR1 is SEHNR, CDR2 FQNEAQ (reference sequence). CDR3 length: 13 residues.

Details on this clonotype: The germline gene is not matched at one end of the junction; a read error may be the cause. The rearrangement links TRBV11-3 to TRBJ2-1; 15 bases are shared with TRBD2. This CDR3 has 19 residues. CDR1 is SGHNT and CDR2 is YENEEA in the germline V gene. The CDR3 DNA sequence: TGTGCCTGCAGCGTCGAACAGGGGGGACTAGCGGGAGGATTCAATGAGCAGTCCTTC. It specifies CACSVEQGGLAGGFNEQSF.

Points on this clonotype: This clone may be a read error of a much larger clone one base away. The rearrangement joins TRBV5-1 to TRBJ2-1, with no clear D. CDR1 SGHRS and CDR2 YFSETQ come from the germline V gene. This CDR3 region has 15 residues. The CDR3 region has the DNA TGCGCCAGCAGGCCAGACACCGGATCCTACAATGGGCAGTTCTTC. Its translation: CASRPDTGSYNGQFF.

Details on this clonotype: With a much larger clone just one base away, this may be a read error. The chain links TRBV6-7 to TRBJ1-1, with a weak D call TRBD1 (6 bases). TRBV6-7 is an ORF for which the function is uncertain. The CDR3 sequence is 11 residues long. CDR3 loop: CDSNNRAEAFF. The CDR3 DNA sequence: TGTGACAGCAACAACAGGGCGGAAGCTTTCTTT.

This clonotype was observed a handful of times. This may arise from a read error, as a much more abundant clone is one base away. The chain employs TRBV29-1 and TRBJ2-7; D gene uncertain. The CDR3 runs to 12 residues. Germline V gene lookup returns CDR1 SQVTM and CDR2 ANQGSEA. The CDR3 is CSVEEQSYGQYF. DNA of the CDR3: TGCAGCGTTGAAGAGCAGTCCTACGGGCAGTACTTC.

This clonotype was picked up many times. The rearrangement uses TRBV29-1 and TRBJ2-3, with TRBD2 as a possible D gene (6 bases). This CDR3 contains 16 residues. In germline, CDR1 is SQVTM, CDR2 ANQGSEA. The germline V and J ends were trimmed by 7 bases and 5 bases, with 25 bases remaining between them. The CDR3 sequence is CSARLLGGGLRDTQYF. CDR3 nucleotide sequence: TGCAGCGCCAGGCTCCTTGGGGGAGGACTAAGAGATACGCAGTATTTT.

Of note for this clonotype: A much larger clone sits a single nucleotide away, making a read error possible. J is TRBJ2-1 and V is TRBV5-1, with no clear D. There are 14 residues in the CDR3. Germline CDR1 reads SGHRS; CDR2 reads YFSETQ. The CDR3 DNA reads TGCGCCAACAGCTTAGGCGGCTCCTACAATGAGCAGTTCTTC. Protein sequence: CANSLGGSYNEQFF.

Turning to this clonotype: The junction does not match germline at one end; this may be a read error. The J gene is TRBJ2-7, the V gene TRBV11-2; TRBD2 agrees at 9 bases. The CDR3 length is 14 residues. Germline loops: CDR1 SGHAT, CDR2 FQNNGV. The CDR3 is CVSRQIAGVGEQYF. CDR3 bases: TGTGTCAGCAGACAAATAGCGGGAGTGGGCGAGCAGTACTTC.

This clonotype was recorded a few times. A much larger clone lies one base from this, so it may be a read error. The rearrangement links TRBV28 to TRBJ1-6, with D hard to call. Trimming pared 8 bases from V and 0 bases from J, leaving 11 bases between. The CDR3 covers 15 residues. CDR1 is MDHEN, CDR2 SYDVKM, per germline. CDR3 sequence reads: CASGPPGSYNSPLHF. DNA of the CDR3: TGTGCCAGCGGTCCTCCAGGCTCCTATAATTCACCCCTCCACTTT.

Regarding this clonotype: One junction end disagrees with the germline gene, perhaps due to a read error. This chain joins TRBV6-1 and TRBJ1-1; 8 bases are shared with TRBD1. Per the germline V gene, CDR1 is MNHNS and CDR2 is SASEGT. This CDR3 region has 12 residues. The CDR3 protein is CAGRVLQGGALF. CDR3 coding DNA: TGCGCCGGCAGGGTACTACAGGGGGGAGCTTTATTT.

This clonotype was seen a few times. One end of the junction fails to match germline, which may point to a read error. The chain has TRBV11-2 and TRBJ1-1; TRBD1 might be the D (6 bases). CDR3 length: 15 amino acids. Germline V lookup: CDR1 SGHAT, CDR2 FQNNGV. CDR3 DNA sequence: TGTGCCAGCAGCAAACGGACTACAGGGAACACTGAGGCTTTCTTT. Its protein product is CASSKRTTGNTEAFF.

Comment on this clonotype: Its ends do not fully match the called genes, so a read error is possible. The V and J genes are TRBV12-3 or TRBV12-4 and TRBJ2-7; TRBD2 agrees at 7 bases. This CDR3 has 16 residues. DNA for the CDR3: TGTGCCAGCAGCGGGACTACTAGCCTAACCACCTACGAGCGGTACTTC. Residues: CASSGTTSLTTYERYF.

The chain recombines TRBV12-3 or TRBV12-4 with TRBJ2-3; 7 bases map to TRBD2. This CDR3 contains 16 residues. V shed 5 bases, J shed 11 bases, and the junction held 19 bases outside the gene matches. The CDR3 loop is CASSDVGPGRVYMQYF. DNA of the CDR3: TGTGCCAGCAGTGACGTAGGGCCAGGGAGGGTCTATATGCAGTATTTT.

About this clonotype: The germline gene is not matched at one end of the junction; a read error may be the cause. The chain combines TRBV28 with TRBJ1-2; D call uncertain. The CDR3 is 14 residues long. Germline CDR1 is MDHEN and CDR2 is SYDVKM. CDR3 loop: CDSGGGRHSRSYTF. The CDR3 DNA is TGTGACAGCGGCGGTGGCCGGCATAGTCGTAGCTACACCTTC.

Turning to this clonotype: The junction does not match germline at one end; this may be a read error. The chain carries TRBV4-1 and TRBJ1-2; no clear D gene. The germline V gene encodes CDR1 MGHRA and CDR2 YSYEKL. The CDR3 length is 17 residues. This CDR3 is CASSQLRLVVVVGSYTF. CDR3 bases: TGTGCCAGCAGCCAGTTGCGATTGGTCGTAGTCGTGGGGAGCTACACCTTC.

Regarding this clonotype: A read error may produce the germline difference seen at one junction end. The V and J genes are TRBV5-1 and TRBJ2-2; maybe TRBD1 (6 bases). The V gene's germline CDR1 is SGHRS and CDR2 YFSETQ. The CDR3 is 16 residues long. The CDR3 coding sequence is TGCGCCAGCAGCTTGGCCACCGGACAGAACACCCGGGAGCTGTTTTTT. Translated, it gives CASSLATGQNTRELFF.